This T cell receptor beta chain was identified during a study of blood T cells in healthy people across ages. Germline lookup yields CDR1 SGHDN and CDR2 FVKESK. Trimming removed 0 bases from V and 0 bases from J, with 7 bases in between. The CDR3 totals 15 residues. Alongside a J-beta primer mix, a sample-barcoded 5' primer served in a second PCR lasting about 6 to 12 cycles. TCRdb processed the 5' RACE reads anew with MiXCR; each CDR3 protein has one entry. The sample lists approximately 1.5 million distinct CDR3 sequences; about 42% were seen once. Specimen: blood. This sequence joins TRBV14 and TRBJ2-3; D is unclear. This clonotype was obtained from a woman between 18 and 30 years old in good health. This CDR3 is CASSQEVLSTDTQYF. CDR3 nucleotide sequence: TGTGCCAGCAGCCAAGAAGTTCTAAGCACAGATACGCAGTATTTT.